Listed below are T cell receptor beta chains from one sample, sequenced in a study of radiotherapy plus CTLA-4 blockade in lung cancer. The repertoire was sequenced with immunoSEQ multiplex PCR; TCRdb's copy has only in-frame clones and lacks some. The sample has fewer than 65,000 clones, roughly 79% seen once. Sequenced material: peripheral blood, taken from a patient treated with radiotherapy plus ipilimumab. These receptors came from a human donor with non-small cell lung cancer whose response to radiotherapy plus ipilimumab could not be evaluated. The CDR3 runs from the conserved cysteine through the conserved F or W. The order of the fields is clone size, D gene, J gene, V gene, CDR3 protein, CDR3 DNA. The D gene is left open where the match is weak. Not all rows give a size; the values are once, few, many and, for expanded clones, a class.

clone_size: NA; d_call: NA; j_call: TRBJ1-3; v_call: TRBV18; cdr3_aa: CASSPPGQAPSGNTIYF; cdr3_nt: TGTGCCAGCTCACCACCGGGACAAGCCCCTTCTGGAAACACCATATATTTT
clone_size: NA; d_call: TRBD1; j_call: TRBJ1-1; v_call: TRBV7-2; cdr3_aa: CASITNRGMAEAFF; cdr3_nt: TGTGCCAGCATCACTAACAGGGGGATGGCTGAAGCTTTCTTT
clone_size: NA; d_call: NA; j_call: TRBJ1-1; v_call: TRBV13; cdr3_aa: CASSLGFAGTEAFF; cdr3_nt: TGTGCCAGCAGCTTAGGCTTTGCAGGGACTGAAGCTTTCTTT
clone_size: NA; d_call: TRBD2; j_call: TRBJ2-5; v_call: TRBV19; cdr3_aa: CASSTLTSGQETQYF; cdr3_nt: TGTGCCAGTAGTACCTTGACTAGCGGGCAAGAGACCCAGTACTTC
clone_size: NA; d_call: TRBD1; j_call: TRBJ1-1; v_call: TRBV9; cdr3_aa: CASSVEIGGQGSPEAFF; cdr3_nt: TGTGCCAGCAGCGTAGAGATAGGGGGACAGGGCTCTCCTGAAGCTTTCTTT
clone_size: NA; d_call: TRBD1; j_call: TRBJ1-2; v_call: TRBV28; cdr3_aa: CASSPPGGSNYGYTF; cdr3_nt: TGTGCCAGCAGTCCTCCAGGGGGCTCAAACTATGGCTACACCTTC
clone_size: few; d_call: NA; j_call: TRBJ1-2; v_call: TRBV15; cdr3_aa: CATSTRQLGSPYGYTF; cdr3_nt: TGTGCCACCAGCACGAGACAGCTCGGCTCACCCTATGGCTACACCTTC
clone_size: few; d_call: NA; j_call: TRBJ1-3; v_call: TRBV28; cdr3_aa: CASSTIQGSGNTIYF; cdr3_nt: TGTGCCAGCAGTACAATACAGGGCTCTGGAAACACCATATATTTT
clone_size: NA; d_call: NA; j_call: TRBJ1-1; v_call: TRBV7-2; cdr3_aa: CASSFLATGNTEAFF; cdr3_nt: TGTGCCAGCAGCTTTTTAGCAACGGGGAACACTGAAGCTTTCTTT
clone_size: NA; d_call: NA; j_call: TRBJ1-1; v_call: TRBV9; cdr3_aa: CASSPAHESAEAFF; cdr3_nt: TGTGCCAGCAGCCCCGCTCACGAGAGCGCTGAAGCTTTCTTT
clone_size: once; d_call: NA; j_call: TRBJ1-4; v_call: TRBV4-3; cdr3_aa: CASSYGGPNEKLFF; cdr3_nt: TGCGCCAGCAGCTACGGGGGGCCGAATGAAAAACTGTTTTTT
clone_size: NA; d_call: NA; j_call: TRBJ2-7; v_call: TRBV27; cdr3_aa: CASSSGTWYEQYF; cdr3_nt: TGTGCCAGCAGTTCGGGGACTTGGTACGAGCAGTACTTC
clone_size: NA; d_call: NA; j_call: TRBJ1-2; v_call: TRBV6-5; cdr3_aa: CASSEGGTGYTF; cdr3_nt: TGTGCCAGCAGTGAAGGGGGAACTGGCTACACCTTC
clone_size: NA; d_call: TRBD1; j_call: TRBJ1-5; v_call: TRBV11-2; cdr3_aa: CASSWGQVDQPQHF; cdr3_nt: TGTGCCAGCAGCTGGGGACAGGTTGATCAGCCCCAGCATTTT
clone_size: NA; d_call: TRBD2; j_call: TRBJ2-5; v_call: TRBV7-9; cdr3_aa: CASSLAGGGSQETQYF; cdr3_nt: TGTGCCAGCAGCTTAGCCGGCGGGGGGTCCCAAGAGACCCAGTACTTC
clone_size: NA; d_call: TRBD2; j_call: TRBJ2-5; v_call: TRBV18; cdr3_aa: CASSPSSGGGETQYF; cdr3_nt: TGTGCCAGCTCACCCTCTAGCGGGGGCGGTGAGACCCAGTACTTC
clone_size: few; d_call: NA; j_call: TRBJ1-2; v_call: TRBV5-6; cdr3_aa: CASSPFQGNYGYTF; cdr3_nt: TGTGCCAGCAGCCCATTCCAGGGGAACTATGGCTACACCTTC
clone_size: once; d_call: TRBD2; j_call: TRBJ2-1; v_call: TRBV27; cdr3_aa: CASSFGGGAYNEQFF; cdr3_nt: TGTGCCAGCAGTTTCGGCGGGGGAGCCTACAATGAGCAGTTCTTC
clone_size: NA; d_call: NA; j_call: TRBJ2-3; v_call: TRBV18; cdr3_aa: CASSPPSTDTQYF; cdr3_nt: TGTGCCAGCTCACCCCCGAGCACAGATACGCAGTATTTT
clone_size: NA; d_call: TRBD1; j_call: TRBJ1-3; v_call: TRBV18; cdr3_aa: CASSFPGQGFGNTIYF; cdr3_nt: TGTGCCAGCTCATTTCCGGGACAGGGGTTCGGAAACACCATATATTTT
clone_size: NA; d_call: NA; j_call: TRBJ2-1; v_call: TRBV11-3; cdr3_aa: CASSLGLHNEQFF; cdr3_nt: TGTGCCAGCAGCTTGGGACTCCACAATGAGCAGTTCTTC
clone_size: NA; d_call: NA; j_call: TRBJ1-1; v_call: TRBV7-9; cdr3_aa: CASSSGPARENTEAFF; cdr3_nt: TGTGCCAGCAGCTCTGGCCCGGCGAGGGAGAACACTGAAGCTTTCTTT
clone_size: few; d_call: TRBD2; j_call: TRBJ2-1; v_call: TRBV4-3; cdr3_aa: CASSHASGEGYNEQFF; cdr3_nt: TGCGCCAGCAGCCATGCTAGCGGGGAAGGGTACAATGAGCAGTTCTTC
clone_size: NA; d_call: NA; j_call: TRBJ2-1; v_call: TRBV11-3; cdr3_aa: CASSLDGVPYNEQFF; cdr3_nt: TGTGCCAGCAGCTTGGACGGGGTACCCTACAATGAGCAGTTCTTC
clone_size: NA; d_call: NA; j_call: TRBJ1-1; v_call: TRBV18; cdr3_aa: CASSVGRDTEAFF; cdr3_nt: TGTGCCAGCTCGGTAGGGAGGGACACTGAAGCTTTCTTT
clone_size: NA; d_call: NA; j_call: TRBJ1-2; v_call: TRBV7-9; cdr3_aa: CASTLVEGNYGYTF; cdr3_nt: TGTGCCAGCACCTTAGTGGAGGGAAACTATGGCTACACCTTC
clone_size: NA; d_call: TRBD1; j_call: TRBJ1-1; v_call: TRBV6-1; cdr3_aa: CASSGQGPNTEAFF; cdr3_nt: TGTGCCAGCAGTGGACAGGGGCCGAACACTGAAGCTTTCTTT
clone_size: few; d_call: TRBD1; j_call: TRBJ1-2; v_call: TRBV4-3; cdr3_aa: CASSQDKGAYGYTF; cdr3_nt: TGCGCCAGCAGCCAAGATAAGGGGGCTTATGGCTACACCTTC
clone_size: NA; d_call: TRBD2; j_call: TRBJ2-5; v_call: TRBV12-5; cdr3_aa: CASGLVLAGGQETQYF; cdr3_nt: TGTGCTAGTGGTTTGGTACTAGCGGGGGGGCAAGAGACCCAGTACTTC
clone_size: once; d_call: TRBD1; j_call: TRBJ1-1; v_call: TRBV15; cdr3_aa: CATSRAEGQGGNTEAFF; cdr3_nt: TGTGCCACCAGCAGAGCGGAAGGACAGGGTGGAAACACTGAAGCTTTCTTT
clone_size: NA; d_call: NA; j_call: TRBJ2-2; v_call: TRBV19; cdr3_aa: CASSIQGATGELFF; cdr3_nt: TGTGCCAGTAGTATACAAGGGGCCACCGGGGAGCTGTTTTTT
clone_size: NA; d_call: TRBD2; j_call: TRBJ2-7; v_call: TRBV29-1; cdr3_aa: CSVGGSRGDEQYF; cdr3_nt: TGCAGCGTTGGGGGTAGTCGGGGGGACGAGCAGTACTTC
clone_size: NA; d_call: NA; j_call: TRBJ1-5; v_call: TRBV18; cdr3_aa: CASSPPPGGDQPQHF; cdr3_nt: TGTGCCAGCTCACCACCCCCGGGGGGAGATCAGCCCCAGCATTTT
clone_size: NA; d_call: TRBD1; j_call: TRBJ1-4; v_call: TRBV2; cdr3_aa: CASIMTGLYSNEKLFF; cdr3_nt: TGTGCCAGCATTATGACAGGGCTTTATTCTAATGAAAAACTGTTTTTT
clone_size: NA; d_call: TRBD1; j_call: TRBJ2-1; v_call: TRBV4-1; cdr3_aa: CASSPNRQGNNEQFF; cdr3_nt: TGCGCCAGCAGCCCCAACAGACAGGGAAACAATGAGCAGTTCTTC
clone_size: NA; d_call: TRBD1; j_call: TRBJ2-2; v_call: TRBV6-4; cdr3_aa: CASSEGQGTGELFF; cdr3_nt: TGTGCCAGCAGTGAGGGACAGGGCACCGGGGAGCTGTTTTTT
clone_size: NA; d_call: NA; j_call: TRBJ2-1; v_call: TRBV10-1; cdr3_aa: CASSEAGRDEQFF; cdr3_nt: TGCGCCAGCAGTGAGGCGGGACGCGATGAGCAGTTCTTC
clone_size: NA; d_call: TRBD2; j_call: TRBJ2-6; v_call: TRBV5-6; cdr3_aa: CASSLGRGGSSDVLTF; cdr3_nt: TGTGCCAGCAGCCTAGGGAGGGGCGGGAGTTCGGACGTCCTGACTTTC
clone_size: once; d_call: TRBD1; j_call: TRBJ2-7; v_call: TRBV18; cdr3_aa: CASSPRDRDREQYF; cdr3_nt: TGTGCCAGCTCCCCCCGGGACAGGGATCGCGAGCAGTACTTC
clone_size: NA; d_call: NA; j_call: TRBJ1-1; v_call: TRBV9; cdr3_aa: CASSVDRDTEAFF; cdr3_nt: TGTGCCAGCAGCGTAGATCGAGACACTGAAGCTTTCTTT
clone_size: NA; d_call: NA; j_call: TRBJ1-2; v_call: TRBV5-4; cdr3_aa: CASREGSNYGYTF; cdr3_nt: TGTGCCAGCAGGGAGGGGTCAAACTATGGCTACACCTTC
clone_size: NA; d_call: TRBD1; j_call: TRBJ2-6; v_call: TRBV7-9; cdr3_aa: CASSFHRGRGANVLTF; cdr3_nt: TGTGCCAGCAGCTTTCACAGGGGGCGAGGGGCCAACGTCCTGACTTTC
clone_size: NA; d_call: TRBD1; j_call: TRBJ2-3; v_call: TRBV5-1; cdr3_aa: CASSLETGLLDTQYF; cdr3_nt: TGCGCCAGCAGCTTGGAGACAGGGTTGTTGGATACGCAGTATTTT
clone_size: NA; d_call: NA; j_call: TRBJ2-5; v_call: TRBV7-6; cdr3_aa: CVPVSAQETQYF; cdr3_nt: TGTGTCCCCGTTAGCGCCCAAGAGACCCAGTACTTC
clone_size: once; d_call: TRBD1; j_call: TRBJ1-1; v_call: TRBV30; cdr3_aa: CAWPQGARCSFF; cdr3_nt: TGTGCCTGGCCCCAGGGGGCTAGGTGTTCTTTCTTT
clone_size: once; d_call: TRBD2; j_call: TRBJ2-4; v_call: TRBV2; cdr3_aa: CASSESLAGAPSEYF; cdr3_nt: TGTGCCAGCAGTGAATCACTAGCGGGGGCCCCCTCGGAGTACTTC
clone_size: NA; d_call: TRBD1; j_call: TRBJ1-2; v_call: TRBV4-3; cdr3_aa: CASSQWTGDGYTF; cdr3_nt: TGCGCCAGCAGCCAATGGACAGGAGATGGCTACACCTTC
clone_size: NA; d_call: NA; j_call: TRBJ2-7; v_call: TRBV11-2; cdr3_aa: CASSLEGRGSYEQYF; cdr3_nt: TGTGCCAGCAGCTTAGAGGGCAGGGGATCCTACGAGCAGTACTTC
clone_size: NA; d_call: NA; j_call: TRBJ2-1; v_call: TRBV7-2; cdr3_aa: CASSLATHNEQFF; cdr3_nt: TGTGCCAGCAGCTTAGCCACACACAATGAGCAGTTCTTC
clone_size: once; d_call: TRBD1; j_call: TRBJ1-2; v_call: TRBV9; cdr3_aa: CASSVHPAPGQGNGYTF; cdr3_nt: TGTGCCAGCAGCGTCCACCCAGCCCCGGGACAGGGGAACGGCTACACCTTC
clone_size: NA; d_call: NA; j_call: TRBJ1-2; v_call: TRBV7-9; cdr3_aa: CASSLRGGLNYGYTF; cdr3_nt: TGTGCCAGCAGCTTAAGAGGGGGTCTCAACTATGGCTACACCTTC
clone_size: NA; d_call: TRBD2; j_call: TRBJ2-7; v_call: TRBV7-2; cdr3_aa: CASSPRTSGSSYEQYF; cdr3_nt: TGTGCCAGCAGCCCCCGGACTAGCGGGAGCTCCTACGAGCAGTACTTC
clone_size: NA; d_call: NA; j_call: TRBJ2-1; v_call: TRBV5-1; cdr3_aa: CASGPPNEQFF; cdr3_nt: TGCGCCAGCGGGCCTCCTAATGAGCAGTTCTTC
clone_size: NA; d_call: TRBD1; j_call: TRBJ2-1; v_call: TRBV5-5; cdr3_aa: CASSFVRQGGSDEQFF; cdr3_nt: TGTGCCAGCAGCTTCGTGAGACAGGGGGGTTCGGATGAGCAGTTCTTC